The entry that follows covers one TCR beta chain sequence. Antigen specificity is unknown. These data originate in a study of shared clonotypes between healthy human individuals. General study points: Among four donors, roughly 5.5% of naive CD4 clonotypes were found in common.

TCRdb's table, derived via immunoSEQ multiplex PCR, lists solely in-frame clones and lacks some. The data show 2.3 million or so clones, with over 90% seen just once and 0.39% held by the top ten. Healthy and HIV-negative, the adult donors had no recent acute infections or vaccinations. This CDR3 contains 14 residues. V lost 1 base to trimming and J lost 4 bases, with 12 bases between them. Germline CDR1 is SGHTS and CDR2 is YDEGEE. This receptor was taken from a man between 18 and 35 years old in good health. Some clones in this sample may be carry-over from other donors' samples. The chain has TRBV5-8 and TRBJ2-7; D not certain. Sequencing was carried out using naive CD4+ T cells from PBMCs. This sample's subset: CD45RA+ positively selected. The CDR3 reads CASSLILWPYEQYF. Written as DNA, the CDR3 is TGTGCCAGCAGCTTGATTCTTTGGCCTTACGAGCAGTACTTC.